What follows are 4 T cell receptor beta chains derived from one specimen sequenced in a study of shared T cell receptors in the human thymus. Generated by immunoSEQ multiplex PCR, the TCRdb table keeps only in-frame clones and is missing some. The sample contains hundreds of thousands of clones, about 87% of which appear only once. These data were also reused for a study on human thymus T cells.

The sequenced sample was thymocytes. Receptors were obtained from a boy under two years old with a congenital heart defect.

This chain links TRBV11-2 with TRBJ2-4; D is perhaps TRBD2 (5 bases). This CDR3 is built from 14 residues. Between the trimmed V and J ends, which lost 5 bases and 3 bases, there was a span of 11 bases. The germline V gene encodes CDR1 SGHAT and CDR2 FQNNGV. CDR3 nucleotides: TGTGCCAGCAGCACCGAAGGAGGCAAAAACATTCAGTACTTC. This gives the protein CASSTEGGKNIQYF.

The chain employs TRBV14 and TRBJ2-7, with 12 bases that match TRBD1. This CDR3 comprises 18 residues. V shed 4 bases, J shed 5 bases, and the junction held 15 bases outside the gene matches. Germline-derived CDR1 and CDR2 are SGHDN and FVKESK. CDR3 amino acids: CASSPKPNRDRGHDEQYF. In DNA, the CDR3 is TGTGCCAGCAGCCCAAAGCCTAACCGGGACAGGGGGCACGACGAGCAGTACTTC.

The chain uses TRBV29-1 and TRBJ2-5; D not certain. The V gene's germline CDR1 is SQVTM and CDR2 ANQGSEA. The CDR3 covers 13 residues. The V end was cut by 2 bases, the J end by 4 bases, with 11 bases between. CDR3 coding DNA: TGCAGCGTTGAAAGACCGAGACTAGAGACCCAGTACTTC. Translating it yields CSVERPRLETQYF.

V is TRBV6-1 and J is TRBJ1-3; D perhaps matches TRBD1 (5 bases). The CDR3 is made up of 15 amino acids. Trimming stripped 5 bases from V and 0 bases from J, with 11 bases between. The germline CDR1 and CDR2 sequences are MNHNS and SASEGT. Here the CDR3 DNA reads TGTGCCAGCAGTCCATCACAGGTCTCTGGAAACACCATATATTTT. Translation gives CASSPSQVSGNTIYF.